These 19 T cell receptor beta chains were sequenced from one sample in a study of control samples from healthy donors and cancer patients. Sequenced by immunoSEQ multiplex PCR; TCRdb stores in-frame clones only, minus some. Of 100,000 to 110,000 clones in the sample, about 90% were seen once. The sequenced sample was blood. The source of these receptors is a woman in her fifties or sixties in good health.

This chain uses TRBV30 with TRBJ2-4; D gene uncertain. CDR1 is GTSNPN and CDR2 is SVGIG in the germline V gene (reference sequence). V was pared by 3 bases and J by 0 bases, with 9 bases between. The CDR3 has 14 amino acids. As DNA, the CDR3 is TGTGCCTGGAGGTCCGTACTAGCCAAAAACATTCAGTACTTC. The encoded protein is CAWRSVLAKNIQYF.

In DNA, the CDR3 is TGTGCCAGCAGCCCTAGCGGGAGCGGCACAGATACGCAGTATTTT. It codes for CASSPSGSGTDTQYF. The J gene is TRBJ2-3, the V gene TRBV7-7; 10 positions agree with TRBD2. This CDR3 contains 15 residues. Trimming removed 5 bases from V and 1 base from J; junction bases left unmatched: 3. Germline V gene sequence: CDR1 SSHAT, CDR2 FNYEAQ (reference sequence).

V is TRBV29-1 and J is TRBJ1-4; D is uncertain. Trimming stripped 4 bases from V and 11 bases from J, with 11 bases between. This CDR3 comprises 11 residues. The germline CDR1 and CDR2 sequences are SQVTM and ANQGSEA. CDR3 amino acids: CSVASGLKLFF. For the CDR3, the DNA is TGCAGCGTTGCTTCAGGTCTTAAACTGTTTTTT.

This chain uses TRBV5-1 with TRBJ2-7; TRBD2 matches 7 bases. V gave up 4 bases and J gave up 0 bases; unmatched junction bases: 10. From germline, CDR1 is SGHRS and CDR2 YFSETQ. This CDR3 spans 16 amino acids. CDR3 loop: CASSPWGEGSSYEQYV. In nucleotides, the CDR3 is TGCGCCAGCAGCCCCTGGGGGGAGGGGTCCTCCTACGAGCAGTACGTC.

The gene calls are TRBV27 and TRBJ1-2, with D perhaps matching TRBD1 (5 bases). Germline CDR1 MNHEY, CDR2 SMNVEV (reference sequence). This CDR3 is built from 14 residues. V dropped 2 bases and J dropped 4 bases, with 11 bases sitting between them. In DNA form, the CDR3 reads TGTGCCAGCAGTTTAAGGGGCAAGGGCTATGGCTACACCTTC. Translating it yields CASSLRGKGYGYTF.

The J gene is TRBJ1-1, the V gene TRBV11-2, with a tentative D call TRBD1 (6 bases). The CDR3 has 15 amino acids. Trimming removed 4 bases at V and 4 bases at J, with 16 bases between. From germline, CDR1 is SGHAT and CDR2 FQNNGV. CDR3 amino acids: CASSYPLGGGTEAFF. DNA for the CDR3: TGTGCCAGCAGCTACCCTTTGGGAGGGGGCACTGAAGCTTTCTTT.

V and J are TRBV6-6 and TRBJ2-7; 7 bases line up with TRBD2. The V gene's germline CDR1 is MNHNY and CDR2 SVGAGI (reference sequence). The CDR3 sequence is 14 residues long. Trimming took 2 bases from V and 2 from J; bases not matched to a gene: 3. The CDR3 DNA sequence: TGTGCCAGCAGTTACAACGGGAGGCCCTACGAGCAGTACGTC. It translates to CASSYNGRPYEQYV.

This clone was found once. The chain links TRBV5-5 to TRBJ2-7; TRBD2 aligns across 7 bases. CDR3 length: 15 residues. Per the germline V gene, CDR1 is SGHKS and CDR2 is YYEKEE (reference sequence). V lost 4 bases to trimming and J lost 2 bases; unmatched junction nucleotides: 9. CDR3 protein: CASSRALGGAYEQYF. CDR3 sequence (DNA): TGTGCCAGCAGCCGCGCACTGGGGGGGGCCTACGAGCAGTACTTC.

The chain couples TRBV7-2 to TRBJ1-1; TRBD1 is a possible D gene (6 bases). Trimming took 5 bases from V and 2 from J, leaving 9 bases between them. Germline CDR1 is SGHTA and CDR2 is FQGNSA. The CDR3 consists of 13 residues. CDR3 amino acids: CASSMDRNTEAFF. CDR3 bases: TGTGCCAGCAGCATGGACAGAAACACTGAAGCTTTCTTT.

The V call is TRBV19, the J call TRBJ1-2; D unclear. Per the germline V gene, CDR1 is LNHDA and CDR2 is SQIVND (reference sequence). V gave up 0 bases and J gave up 6 bases, with 11 bases separating them. The CDR3 loop spans 14 amino acids. In DNA form, the CDR3 reads TGTGCCAGTAGTATAGAGGGGATCATCCATGGCTACACCTTC. Its protein is CASSIEGIIHGYTF.

V and J are TRBV5-4 and TRBJ2-6, with D tentatively TRBD1 (5 bases). The germline V gene encodes CDR1 SGHNT and CDR2 YYREEE (reference sequence). This CDR3 region has 16 residues. V lost 4 bases to trimming and J lost 4 bases, with 15 bases between them. CDR3 in amino acids: CASSREQARGANVLTF. For the CDR3, the DNA is TGTGCCAGCAGCAGAGAACAGGCGCGAGGGGCCAACGTCCTGACTTTC. Supplemented by reference TRBV5-4 and TRBJ2-6, the full variable domain reads ETGVTQSPTHLIKTRGQQVTLRCSSQSGHNTVSWYQQALGQGPQFIFQYYREEENGRGNFPPRFSGLQFPNYSSELNVNALELDDSALYLCASSREQARGANVLTFGAGSRLTVL.

This rearrangement joins TRBV3-1 (or the pseudogene TRBV3-2) to TRBJ1-2, with no clear D. This CDR3 has 13 residues. The germline V gene encodes CDR1 LGHDT and CDR2 YNNKEL (reference sequence). Trimming removed 5 bases at V and 2 bases at J, with 9 bases between. The CDR3 sequence: CASSGLGNYGYTF. CDR3 DNA sequence: TGTGCCAGCAGCGGTTTGGGGAACTATGGCTACACCTTC.

With regard to this clone: The sample holds other DNA sequences that translate to the same CDR3. This sequence joins TRBV21-1 and TRBJ1-1; no check of the table's D call, TRBD1, against the DNA was made. TRBV21-1 is described as a pseudogene. The CDR3 contains 14 residues. CDR3 in amino acids: CASSTRTVNTEAFF. As DNA, the CDR3 is TGTGCCAGCAGCACCAGGACAGTGAACACTGAAGCTTTCTTT.

The chain combines TRBV25-1 with TRBJ2-5; 8 nucleotides line up with TRBD1. J gave up 1 base and V 5 bases, and 9 bases lay outside the gene matches. The CDR3 is made up of 16 amino acids. Per germline, CDR1 MGHDK and CDR2 SYGVNS. CDR3: CASSISSGGPQETQYF. CDR3 coding DNA: TGTGCCAGCAGTATCTCCTCAGGGGGCCCCCAAGAGACCCAGTACTTC.

V and J are TRBV7-6 and TRBJ1-1, with D possibly matching TRBD1 (5 bases). CDR1 is SGHVS and CDR2 is FNYEAQ in the germline V gene. V shed 5 bases and J shed 6 bases, with 19 bases lying between them. The CDR3 has 15 amino acids. The CDR3 DNA reads as TGTGCCAGCAGCCCAGCGAGGGGCGGCTTATCTGAAGCTTTCTTT. Encoded protein: CASSPARGGLSEAFF.

The chain combines TRBV7-2 with TRBJ2-5, with TRBD1 matching 8 bases. CDR1 SGHTA and CDR2 FQGNSA come from the germline V gene. The ends lost 5 bases at V and 9 bases at J; junction bases unmatched: 11. This CDR3 spans 14 amino acids. CDR3 region: CASSPRQGRGSQYF. The CDR3 DNA reads as TGTGCCAGCAGCCCACGACAGGGGCGTGGGTCCCAGTACTTC. The whole variable domain, remainder taken from reference TRBV7-2 and TRBJ2-5, is GAGVSQSPSNKVTEKGKDVELRCDPISGHTALYWYRQSLGQGLEFLIYFQGNSAPDKSGLPSDRFSAERTGGSVSTLTIQRTQQEDSAVYLCASSPRQGRGSQYFGPGTRLLVL.

The chain is built from TRBV13 and TRBJ2-2; D remains unclear. This CDR3 comprises 13 residues. Germline V gene data show CDR1 as PRHDT and CDR2 as FYEKMQ (reference sequence). V was clipped by 6 bases and J by 6 bases, with 11 bases between them. CDR3 amino acids: CASRTGSAGELFF. CDR3 nucleotide sequence: TGTGCCAGCAGGACCGGATCCGCCGGGGAGCTGTTTTTT.

This chain uses TRBV7-8 with TRBJ1-1; D call uncertain. The CDR3 length is 17 residues. V gave up 0 bases and J gave up 0 bases, with 14 bases separating them. The germline CDR1 and CDR2 sequences are SGHVS and FQNEAQ. Written as DNA, the CDR3 is TGTGCCAGCAGCTTAGCGAACCCGGGCAGCCTGAACACTGAAGCTTTCTTT. It yields the protein CASSLANPGSLNTEAFF.

This chain links TRBV6-5 with TRBJ2-1; D unresolved. The CDR3 spans 15 residues. V lost 1 base, J lost 12 bases, and 19 bases lay in between. Germline assignment: CDR1 MNHEY and CDR2 SVGAGI. CDR3 DNA sequence: TGTGCCAGCAGTTACTACCCCCCGACGGCCAATACGCAGTTCTTC. Its protein product is CASSYYPPTANTQFF.